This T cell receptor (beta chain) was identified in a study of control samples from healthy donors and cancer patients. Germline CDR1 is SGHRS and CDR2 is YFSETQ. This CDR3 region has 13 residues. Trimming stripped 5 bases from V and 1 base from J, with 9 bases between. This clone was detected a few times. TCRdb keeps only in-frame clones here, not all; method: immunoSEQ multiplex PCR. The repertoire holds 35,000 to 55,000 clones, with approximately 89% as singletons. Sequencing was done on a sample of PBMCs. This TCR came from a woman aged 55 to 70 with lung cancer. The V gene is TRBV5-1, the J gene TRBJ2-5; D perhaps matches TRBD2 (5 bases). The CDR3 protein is CASREDLQETQYF. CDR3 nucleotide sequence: TGCGCCAGCAGGGAGGATCTCCAAGAGACCCAGTACTTC.